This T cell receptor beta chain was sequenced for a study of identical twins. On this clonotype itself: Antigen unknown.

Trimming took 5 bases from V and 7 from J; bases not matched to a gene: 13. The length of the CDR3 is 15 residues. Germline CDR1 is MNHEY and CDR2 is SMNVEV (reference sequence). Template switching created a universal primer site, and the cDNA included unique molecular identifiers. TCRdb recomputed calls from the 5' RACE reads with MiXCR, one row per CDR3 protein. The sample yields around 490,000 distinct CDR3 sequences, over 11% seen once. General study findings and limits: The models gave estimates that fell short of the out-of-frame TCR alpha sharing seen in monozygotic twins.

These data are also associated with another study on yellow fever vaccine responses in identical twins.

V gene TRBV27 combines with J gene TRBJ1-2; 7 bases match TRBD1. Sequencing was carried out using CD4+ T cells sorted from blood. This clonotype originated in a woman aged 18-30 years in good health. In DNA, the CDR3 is TGTGCCAGCAGTCCCGAAGGGGGCGTGAGGGGTGGCTACACCTTC. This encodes CASSPEGGVRGGYTF.